This is a list of T cell receptor beta chains from one sample in a study of T cells in tumors after PD-1 blockade. Libraries were prepared by immunoSEQ multiplex PCR; TCRdb keeps only in-frame clonotypes and omits some of them. This sample has some 60,000 clones, with just under 80% found just once. The sequencing here drew on PBMCs, taken before anti-PD-1 treatment. All receptors derive from a human donor with basal cell carcinoma. The conserved cysteine and the conserved F or W are not part of the CDR3 here. The order of the fields is V gene, D gene, CDR3 protein. D genes are given only for firm matches.

TRBV5-8	.	ASSLVLGDTDTQY
TRBV6-5	TRBD1	ASSPSTGFGTEAF
TRBV7-9	TRBD2	ASQHQRGGLETQY
TRBV2	.	ASNRLLANYGYT
TRBV5-6	.	ASSWGSRGYEQY
TRBV5-1	.	ASSFGIRGDGYT
TRBV30	.	AWSVRAGAGANVLT
TRBV13	TRBD2	ASSLWGGGAPYNEQF
TRBV2	.	ATRLSSQETQY
TRBV7-6	.	ATGAGPNNEQF
TRBV2	.	ASREGGVENYGYT
TRBV28	.	ASKGGPEQPQH
TRBV20-1	.	SASSYNEQF
TRBV5-6	.	ASSLGLGETQY
TRBV6-6	.	ASSKHRERAEAF
TRBV10-2	.	ASSSGKNTEAF
TRBV29-1	.	SVGRGASYNEQF
TRBV30	TRBD1	AWSLTNRGRTEAF
TRBV7-6	.	ASSLGLGQPGAGELF
TRBV7-9	TRBD1	ASSYSTGGLGNTIY
TRBV18	.	ASSPTSRGGETQY
TRBV6-5	TRBD1	ASSSRDRVNYGYT
TRBV5-6	.	ASSLESDRNSGNTIY
TRBV9	.	ASSVSGLPYGYT
TRBV2	TRBD1	ASDRGLNYGYT
TRBV6-1	.	ASSAVGGPFPSPLH
TRBV15	.	ATSREAGGSYEQY
TRBV5-8	.	ASSGMPLGPNTEAF
TRBV6-1	TRBD1	ASSEAGRGFYGYT
TRBV7-9	.	ASSDTHKGDHNEQF
TRBV6-6	.	ASGQYSGANVLT
TRBV7-9	TRBD1	ASSTWKGQGTYEQY
TRBV6-5	TRBD2	ASSNSGGSLETQY
TRBV2	TRBD1	ASSTGQVRQPQH
TRBV6-5	.	ASSLYSSYNSPLH
TRBV7-2	.	ASSLGQANQPQH
TRBV14	.	ASSQALRPLSGNTIY
TRBV7-2	.	ASSFNSDEQF
TRBV27	.	ASSTVSGEAF
TRBV7-8	.	ASSLIPSFSSGANVLT
TRBV18	TRBD1	ASSPRVGTGTLSGANVLT
TRBV7-9	.	ASSLQGEAF
TRBV9	TRBD1	ASSLGNRGLNYGYT
TRBV6-5	.	ASKRAGTGGDIQY
TRBV7-8	.	ASSLSKAASYEQY
TRBV12-3/TRBV12-4	.	ASIFGGAEAF
TRBV4-2	TRBD2	ASSQRLAWELF
TRBV30	.	AWSVGLGNQPQH
TRBV5-1	TRBD1	ASSPEGQGLREQY
TRBV4-1	.	ASSPPGTDTQY
TRBV19	TRBD1	ASSFTGGVYEQY
TRBV5-8	TRBD1	ASRYGSATGTNQPQH
TRBV6-6	TRBD1	ASSSPDRAKGYT
TRBV7-8	.	ASSPARGLSNEQF
TRBV5-6	.	ASSLTGDPSGANVLT
TRBV19	TRBD1	ASSPGTGGHGTDTQY